A selection of T cell receptor beta chains follows, all from one sample in a study of OX40 agonist ivuxolimab in advanced cancers. Assay: immunoSEQ multiplex PCR; the TCRdb copy retains only in-frame clones and omits some. Of around 26,000 clones detected, around 83% appear once; the ten largest clones hold approximately 35%. The starting material was CD4+ or CD8+ T cells sorted from blood, obtained in a trial of the OX40 agonist ivuxolimab. These receptor sequences come from an adult with an advanced solid tumor such as melanoma, head and neck, liver or kidney cancer. The CDR3 runs from the conserved cysteine through the conserved F or W. A D gene is named only where the DNA matches it firmly. Clone size is stated in some rows and not others, as once, few, many or a class when expanded.

v_gene	abundance	j_gene	d_gene	CDR3nt	CDR3aa
TRBV4-3	once	TRBJ2-1	.	TGCGCCAGCAGCCAAGTTGATCTAGGGAGCTCCTACAATGAGCAGTTCTTC	CASSQVDLGSSYNEQFF
TRBV5-4	.	TRBJ2-3	TRBD2	TGTGCCAGCAGCTTAAGCCTAGCGGGGAGGGATACGCAGTATTTT	CASSLSLAGRDTQYF
TRBV5-5	few	TRBJ1-2	.	TGTGCCAGCAGCTTGGCCGGAGATAACTATGGCTACACCTTC	CASSLAGDNYGYTF
TRBV27	.	TRBJ1-5	.	TGTGCCAGCAGCCCCACATCTTCGGGCAATCAGCCCCAGCATTTT	CASSPTSSGNQPQHF
TRBV7-3	.	TRBJ2-7	.	TGTGCCAGCAGCTTAAGCGACAGCTACGAGCAGTACTTC	CASSLSDSYEQYF
TRBV4-1	.	TRBJ2-7	TRBD1	TGCGCCAGCAGCCACGCCGCCGGGACAGGGACCTACGAGCAGTACTTC	CASSHAAGTGTYEQYF
TRBV7-9	.	TRBJ2-1	.	TGTGCCAGCAGCTTAGATTACAATGAGCAGTTCTTC	CASSLDYNEQFF
TRBV15	once	TRBJ2-2	TRBD1	TGTGCCACCAGCAGAGATCTGGGACAGCTGAACACCGGGGAGCTGTTTTTT	CATSRDLGQLNTGELFF
TRBV18	.	TRBJ2-5	.	TGTGCCAGCTCACTTGGTGGAGTCCGGGAGACCCAGTACTTC	CASSLGGVRETQYF
TRBV7-6	.	TRBJ2-4	.	TGTGCCAGCAGCACCGGGGCCATTCAGTACTTC	CASSTGAIQYF
TRBV7-9	once	TRBJ2-7	.	TGTGCCAGCATGGGGGCCTACGAGCAGTACTTC	CASMGAYEQYF
TRBV27	.	TRBJ2-7	TRBD2	TGTGCCAGCAGGTCGGCTAGCGGGGGTGTTCCCTCCTACGAGCAGTACTTC	CASRSASGGVPSYEQYF
TRBV6-5	.	TRBJ2-5	TRBD1	TGTGCCAGCAGCTGGGACAGCCACCCTCAAGAGACCCAGTACTTC	CASSWDSHPQETQYF
TRBV10-3	once	TRBJ2-7	.	TGTGCCATCAGTGAGTTGTCAGCGTTATCCTACGAGCAGTACTTC	CAISELSALSYEQYF
TRBV10-3	.	TRBJ2-3	.	TGTGCCATCAGTGAGTTCGCAACAGATACGCAATATTTT	CAISEFATDTQYF
TRBV7-8	.	TRBJ1-2	.	TGTGCCAGCAGCATGGACAGCGAGAACTATGGCTACACCTTC	CASSMDSENYGYTF
TRBV18	.	TRBJ1-4	.	TGTGCCAGCTCTACGGGACACCTAGCAACTAATGAAAAACTGTTTTTT	CASSTGHLATNEKLFF